The next 20 T cell receptor beta chains were all read from a single sample in a study of vaccination and CD4 T cells after COVID-19. Cultured CD4+ T cells had their DNA profiled by the Oncomine TCR Beta short-read assay. TCRdb passed the PCR reads through MiXCR, listing each CDR3 protein once. Seen here are 13,000 or so distinct CDR3 sequences, about 40% observed once, and the top ten hold 14% to 15%. For these receptors, no antigen is known. Treatment in this sample: approximately 11-day PBMC culture with coronavirus spike peptide pools or control peptides (ViraFEST assay). The sample consisted of CD4+ T cells from blood, cultured in vitro. Source of these receptors: a human donor who had recovered from COVID-19.

This sequence joins TRBV20-1 and TRBJ1-6; no clear D. V was trimmed by 0 bases and J by 3 bases, leaving 9 bases between them. The CDR3 covers 15 residues. Germline CDR1 reads DFQATT; CDR2 reads SNEGSKA (reference sequence). This CDR3 reads CSARDVNYYNSPLHF. CDR3 nucleotides: TGCAGTGCTAGAGATGTAAATTACTATAATTCACCCCTCCACTTT.

The chain uses TRBV19 and TRBJ2-7; TRBD1 agrees at 8 bases. V shed 3 bases and J 7 bases; nucleotides not matched to a gene: 8. Germline lookup yields CDR1 LNHDA and CDR2 SQIVND (reference sequence). The CDR3 is 14 residues long. For the CDR3, the DNA is TGTGCCAGTAGTATGGGGGGACAGGCCTTGGAGCAGTACTTC. This encodes CASSMGGQALEQYF.

The rearrangement links TRBV19 to TRBJ2-7, with 7 bases fitting TRBD1. The germline V gene encodes CDR1 LNHDA and CDR2 SQIVND (reference sequence). This CDR3 region has 15 residues. J was trimmed by 0 bases and V by 3 bases; bases with no gene match: 5. The CDR3 is CASSIGDSSSYEQYF. Written as DNA, the CDR3 is TGTGCCAGTAGTATCGGGGACAGTTCCTCCTACGAGCAGTACTTC.

V usage is TRBV5-4 and J usage is TRBJ1-6; D uncertain. Trimming shortened V by 4 bases and J by 7 bases, and 9 bases separated the two germline ends. Germline lookup yields CDR1 SGHNT and CDR2 YYREEE (reference sequence). The CDR3 runs to 13 residues. The CDR3 loop reads CASSPEMNSPLHF. CDR3 coding DNA: TGTGCCAGCAGCCCTGAAATGAATTCACCCCTCCACTTT.

The chain is built from TRBV9 and TRBJ1-1; D ambiguous. Germline V gives CDR1 SGDLS, CDR2 YYNGEE. Trimming removed 0 bases from V and 4 bases from J, with 13 bases in between. The CDR3 totals 15 residues. In nucleotides, the CDR3 is TGTGCCAGCAGCGTAGCATCGGAGGTTGGCACTGAAGCTTTCTTT. It is translated as CASSVASEVGTEAFF.

This clonotype was detected only a few times. At one of its ends the junction is not consistent with the germline gene, which may arise from a read error. This rearrangement joins TRBV7-9 to TRBJ2-7; D is unresolved. Germline CDR1 and CDR2: SEHNR and FQNEAQ (reference sequence). The CDR3 has 16 residues. The CDR3 sequence: CASSPRWVVGSYEQYF. The DNA of the CDR3 is TGTGCCAGCAGCCCCCGGTGGGTGGTCGGGTCCTATGAGCAGTACTTC.

This clonotype was recorded a few times. The chain has TRBV7-2 and TRBJ1-6; 7 bases agree with TRBD1. Germline V gene lookup returns CDR1 SGHTA and CDR2 FQGNSA. After removal of 5 bases from V and 7 bases from J, the junction contained 8 bases not matched to a gene. There are 15 residues in the CDR3. CDR3 DNA: TGTGCCAGCAGCCCCTGGGACAGTCTAAATTCACCCCTCCACTTT. The encoded protein is CASSPWDSLNSPLHF.

The rearrangement links TRBV19 to TRBJ1-2; 8 nucleotides agree with TRBD1. CDR3 length: 15 residues. J gave up 0 bases and V 4 bases, and 4 bases lay outside the gene matches. The V gene's germline CDR1 is LNHDA and CDR2 SQIVND (reference sequence). DNA of the CDR3: TGTGCCAGTAGTACGACAGGGGTGCCTAACTATGGCTACACCTTC. Translating it yields CASSTTGVPNYGYTF.

This sequence joins TRBV28 and TRBJ1-1; 10 nucleotides align to TRBD1. With V trimmed by 7 bases and J by 6 bases, 8 bases remained unmatched. CDR1 and CDR2 from the germline V gene are MDHEN and SYDVKM. There are 14 residues in the CDR3. In DNA form, the CDR3 reads TGTGCCAGCACTGACAGGGGGCCTCTCGCTGAAGCTTTCTTT. It yields the protein CASTDRGPLAEAFF.

This clonotype was counted a few times. V gene TRBV19 combines with J gene TRBJ1-5; D is undetermined. V gave up 2 bases and J gave up 5 bases, with 13 bases separating them. From germline, CDR1 is LNHDA and CDR2 SQIVND (reference sequence). CDR3 length: 15 residues. This chain's CDR3 is CASSIIGVQDQPQHF. The DNA for the CDR3 is TGTGCCAGTAGTATAATAGGTGTACAAGATCAGCCCCAGCATTTT.

CDR3 sequence (DNA): TGTGCCAGCAGTTGGGGGGGCAATGAAAAACTGTTTTTT. Protein: CASSWGGNEKLFF. The chain joins TRBV27 to TRBJ1-4, with D maybe TRBD1 (6 bases). Germline V gives CDR1 MNHEY, CDR2 SMNVEV (reference sequence). With 4 bases removed from V and 5 bases from J, the gap between germline ends came to 8 bases. There are 13 residues in the CDR3.

The J gene is TRBJ2-7, the V gene TRBV2; D is unresolved. The CDR3 is 14 amino acids. From germline, CDR1 is SNHLY and CDR2 FYNNEI. Deletions cut 9 bases from V and 3 bases from J, with 18 bases between. DNA for the CDR3: TGTGCCAGTTTTCGAGGCTCAGTAAACTACGAGCAGTACTTC. Translating gives CASFRGSVNYEQYF.

This chain connects TRBV19 to TRBJ1-6, with 8 bases aligning to TRBD1. V was pared by 4 bases and J by 10 bases, with 9 bases of the junction left unmatched. Germline V CDR1 and CDR2: LNHDA, SQIVND (reference sequence). CDR3 length: 15 residues. The DNA of the CDR3 is TGTGCCAGTAGTACCCAGACAGGGGACGGGTCACCCCTCCACTTT. This codes for CASSTQTGDGSPLHF.

This clonotype turned up a few times. V gene TRBV10-3 combines with J gene TRBJ1-2; 8 bases agree with TRBD1. The CDR3 extends over 15 amino acids. V dropped 0 bases and J dropped 4; count of bases not matched to a gene: 4. Per germline, CDR1 ENHRY and CDR2 SYGVKD. CDR3: CAISESDRESYGYTF. The DNA for the CDR3 is TGTGCCATCAGTGAGTCGGACAGGGAGAGCTATGGCTACACCTTC.

This clonotype was picked up a small number of times. The V and J genes are TRBV19 and TRBJ1-2; tentative D call: TRBD1 (6 bases). Germline assignment: CDR1 LNHDA and CDR2 SQIVND (reference sequence). The length of the CDR3 is 16 residues. V shed 4 bases and J shed 7 bases, with 22 bases lying between them. CDR3 loop: CASSTPQIRGSAGYTF. In DNA, the CDR3 is TGTGCCAGTAGTACCCCGCAAATCAGGGGTTCTGCTGGCTACACCTTC.

This clonotype was picked up a small number of times. J is TRBJ2-7 and V is TRBV6-1; no firm D call. The CDR3 contains 12 residues. The V gene's germline CDR1 is MNHNS and CDR2 SASEGT. With 6 bases removed from V and 2 bases from J, the gap between germline ends came to 8 bases. Here the CDR3 DNA reads TGTGCCAGCAGCTCGCTGACCTACGAGCAGTACTTC. Residues: CASSSLTYEQYF.

This clonotype was counted a few times. The chain combines TRBV20-1 with TRBJ2-5; 7 positions match TRBD2. The J segment lost 0 bases and the V segment lost 0 bases, leaving 7 bases of the junction unmatched. This CDR3 spans 16 amino acids. CDR1 is DFQATT and CDR2 is SNEGSKA in the germline V gene (reference sequence). As DNA, the CDR3 is TGCAGTGCTAGAGATCGGGCGGGGGTAAACCAAGAGACCCAGTACTTC. This sequence encodes CSARDRAGVNQETQYF.

The V and J genes are TRBV5-6 and TRBJ1-2; no definite D call. Trimming cost V 4 bases and J 5 bases, with 21 bases left between them. This CDR3 spans 16 amino acids. Germline CDR1 SGHDT, CDR2 YYEEEE. The CDR3, as DNA: TGTGCCAGCAGCCGAGCGACCGGGCCTTCGATTTATGGCTACACCTTC. It yields the protein CASSRATGPSIYGYTF.

This clonotype showed up just once. V is TRBV11-2 and J is TRBJ2-4; tentative D call: TRBD2 (6 bases). Deletions cut 4 bases from V and 0 bases from J, with 16 bases between. Per germline, CDR1 SGHAT and CDR2 FQNNGV. The CDR3 contains 17 residues. Written as DNA, the CDR3 is TGTGCCAGCAGCTATCCTTGGGGGACTCTAGCCAAAAACATTCAGTACTTC. It translates to CASSYPWGTLAKNIQYF. Full variable domain (remainder filled in from reference TRBV11-2 and TRBJ2-4): EAGVAQSPRYKIIEKRQSVAFWCNPISGHATLYWYQQILGQGPKLLIQFQNNGVVDDSQLPKDRFSAERLKGVDSTLKIQPAKLEDSAVYLCASSYPWGTLAKNIQYFGAGTRLSVL.

In this sample, this clonotype turned up a few times. The genes are TRBV2 and TRBJ1-2, with D unclear. Trimming removed 3 bases at V and 4 bases at J, with 3 bases between. In germline, CDR1 is SNHLY, CDR2 FYNNEI. The CDR3 totals 11 residues. The DNA for the CDR3 is TGTGCCAGCAGTGATCTCTATGGCTACACCTTC. Encoded protein: CASSDLYGYTF.